This TCR beta chain was captured in a study of post-analysis software for immune sequencing data. Study at large: Included among the disease courses, which were recorded for the cohort, were relapsing-remitting, secondary progressive and progressive-relapsing multiple sclerosis.

Study-wide findings and caveats: Patients showed TRBV5-6, TRBV5-1 and TRBV20-1 among a handful of TRBV segments more frequent than in controls.

A note on this clonotype: As yet, its antigen is unknown.

Unmatched junction bases numbered 11, after V lost 6 bases and J lost 4 bases. Germline loops: CDR1 MDHEN, CDR2 SYDVKM. The CDR3 runs to 15 residues. Carried by the TCR beta cDNA libraries were unique molecular identifiers. T cells numbering about 1 to 11 million yielded roughly 0.5 million cDNA molecules. TCRdb re-called the PCR reads through MiXCR, storing one row per CDR3 protein. The data contain hundreds of thousands of distinct CDR3 sequences, 55% to 60% of them singletons. The chain is built from TRBV28 and TRBJ2-5; 7 nucleotides match TRBD1. This clonotype was sampled from a girl aged 2 to 10 with multiple sclerosis. The sequencing sample was made of blood. The chain's CDR3 is CASSLNRGRGETQYF. Written as DNA, the CDR3 is TGTGCCAGCAGCCTGAACAGGGGACGGGGAGAGACCCAGTACTTC.